The sequence of this TCR beta chain was determined in a study of early T cells in non-severe SARS-CoV-2 infection. Study context: Sequenced bulk RNA came from whole blood that was unsorted, and chains were unpaired. Study results and limitations: Database matching using VDJdb favored anti-spike CD8 responses, with private and CD4 specificities left missing.

The CDR3 loop spans 13 amino acids. The germline V gene has CDR1 SGHDN and CDR2 FVKESK. V was pared by 2 bases and J by 0 bases, with 4 bases between. This clonotype has ten or more counts. What it binds is unknown. TCRdb processed the 5' RACE reads anew with MiXCR; each CDR3 protein has one entry. Here the sample spans 30,000 to 45,000 distinct CDR3 sequences, around 4.3% being singletons. The chain joins TRBV14 to TRBJ1-1, with D uncertain. Sequenced sample: whole blood. The TCR comes from an adult who was a healthcare worker with PCR-confirmed SARS-CoV-2 infection or an uninfected control (not recorded which). The chain's CDR3 is CASSQTVNTEAFF. As DNA, the CDR3 is TGTGCCAGCAGCCAAACAGTGAACACTGAAGCTTTCTTT.